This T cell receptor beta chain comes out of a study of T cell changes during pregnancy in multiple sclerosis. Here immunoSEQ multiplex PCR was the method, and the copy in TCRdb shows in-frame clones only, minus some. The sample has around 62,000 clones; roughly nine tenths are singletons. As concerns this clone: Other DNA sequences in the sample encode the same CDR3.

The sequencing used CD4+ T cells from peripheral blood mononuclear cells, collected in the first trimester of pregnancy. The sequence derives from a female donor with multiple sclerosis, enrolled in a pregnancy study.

In nucleotides, the CDR3 is TGTGCCAGCTCACCAGACAGGGGCTATGGCTACACCTTC. Protein sequence: CASSPDRGYGYTF. This chain uses TRBV18 with TRBJ1-2; TRBD1 matches at 8 bases. V shed 2 bases and J 4 bases; nucleotides not matched to a gene: 0. The CDR3 covers 13 residues. Germline CDR1 and CDR2: KGHSH and LQKENI.